This TCR beta chain was sequenced in a study of siplizumab effects on memory and regulatory T cells. The germline V and J ends were trimmed by 1 base and 1 base, with 11 bases remaining between them. The germline V gene has CDR1 LGHNA and CDR2 YSLEER. The CDR3 consists of 15 residues. Profiling relied on immunoSEQ multiplex PCR, and the TCRdb table lists in-frame clones only, not all of them. The sample holds tens of thousands of clones, roughly 89% seen once. The rearrangement joins TRBV4-3 to TRBJ2-7, with a tentative D call TRBD1 (5 bases). The TCR originated in a human donor in good health. Sample: Tregs sorted from blood. CDR3 sequence (DNA): TGCGCCAGCAGCCAAGTTTCCAGGGATTCCTACGAGCAGTACTTC. Translated, it gives CASSQVSRDSYEQYF.